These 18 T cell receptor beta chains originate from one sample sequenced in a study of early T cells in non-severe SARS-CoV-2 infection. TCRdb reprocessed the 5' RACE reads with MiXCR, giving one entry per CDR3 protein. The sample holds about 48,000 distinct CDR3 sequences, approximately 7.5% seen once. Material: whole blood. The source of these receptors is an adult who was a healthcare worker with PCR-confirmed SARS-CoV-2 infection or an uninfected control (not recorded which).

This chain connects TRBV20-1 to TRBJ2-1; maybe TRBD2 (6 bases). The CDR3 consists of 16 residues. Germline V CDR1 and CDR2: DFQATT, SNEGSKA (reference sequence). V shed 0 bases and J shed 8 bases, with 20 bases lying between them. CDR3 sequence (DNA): TGCAGTGCTAGAGACCTACTTCGATTGACGGGGGATGAGCAGTTCTTC. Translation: CSARDLLRLTGDEQFF.

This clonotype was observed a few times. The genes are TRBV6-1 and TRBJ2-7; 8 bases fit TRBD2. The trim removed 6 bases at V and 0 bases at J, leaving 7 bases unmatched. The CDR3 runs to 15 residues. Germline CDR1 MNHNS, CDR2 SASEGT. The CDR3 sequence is CASRSTSGSSYEQYF. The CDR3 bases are TGTGCCAGCAGGTCTACTAGCGGAAGCTCCTACGAGCAGTACTTC.

CDR3 sequence (DNA): TGTGCCACCGCCGAACAGGTTAACTATGGCTACACCTTC. Its translation is CATAEQVNYGYTF. This chain links TRBV28 with TRBJ1-2; possibly TRBD1 for D (5 bases). V lost 10 bases and J lost 1, with 13 bases in between. The CDR3 consists of 13 residues. Germline-derived CDR1 and CDR2 are MDHEN and SYDVKM.

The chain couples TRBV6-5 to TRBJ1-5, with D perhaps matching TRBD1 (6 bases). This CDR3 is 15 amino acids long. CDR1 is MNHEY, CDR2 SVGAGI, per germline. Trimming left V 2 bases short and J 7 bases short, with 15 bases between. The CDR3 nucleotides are TGTGCCAGCAGTTACGAGGGCAGGGGAAACCAGCCCCAGCATTTT. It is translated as CASSYEGRGNQPQHF.

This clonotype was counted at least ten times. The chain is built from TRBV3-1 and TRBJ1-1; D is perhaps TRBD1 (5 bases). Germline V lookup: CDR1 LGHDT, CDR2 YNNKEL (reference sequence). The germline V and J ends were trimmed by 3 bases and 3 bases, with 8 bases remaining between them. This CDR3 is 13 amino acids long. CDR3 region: CASSHRGDTEAFF. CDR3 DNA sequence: TGTGCCAGCAGCCATAGAGGGGACACTGAAGCTTTCTTT. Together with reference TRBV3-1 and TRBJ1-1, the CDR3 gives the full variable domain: DTAVSQTPKYLVTQMGNDKSIKCEQNLGHDTMYWYKQDSKKFLKIMFSYNNKELIINETVPNRFSPKSPDKAHLNLHINSLELGDSAVYFCASSHRGDTEAFFGQGTRLTVV.

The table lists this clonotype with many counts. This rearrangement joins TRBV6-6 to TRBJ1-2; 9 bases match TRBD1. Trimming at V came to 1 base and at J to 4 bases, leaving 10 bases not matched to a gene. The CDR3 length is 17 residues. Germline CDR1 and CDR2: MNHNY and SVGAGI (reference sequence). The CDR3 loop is CASSYFTGTGKSYGYTF. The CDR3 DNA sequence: TGTGCCAGCAGTTACTTTACCGGGACAGGGAAGTCCTATGGCTACACCTTC.

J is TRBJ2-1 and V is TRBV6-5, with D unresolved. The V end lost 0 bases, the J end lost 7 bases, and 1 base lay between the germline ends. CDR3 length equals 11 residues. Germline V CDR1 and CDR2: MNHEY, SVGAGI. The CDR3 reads CASSYSNEQFF. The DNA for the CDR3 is TGTGCCAGCAGTTACTCAAATGAGCAGTTCTTC.

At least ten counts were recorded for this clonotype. CDR3 DNA: TGTGCCAGCAGTTTCCTCGTGGCAGGGGGCACTGAAGCTTTCTTT. Residues: CASSFLVAGGTEAFF. The J gene is TRBJ1-1, the V gene TRBV6-5; 7 bases line up with TRBD1. Unmatched junction bases numbered 9, after V lost 4 bases and J lost 4 bases. The germline V gene has CDR1 MNHEY and CDR2 SVGAGI. The CDR3 extends over 15 amino acids.

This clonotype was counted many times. The DNA of the CDR3 is TGCGCCAGCACGGTGGGGGACTGGAATTCACCCCTCCACTTT. Amino acids: CASTVGDWNSPLHF. The V call is TRBV5-1, the J call TRBJ1-6, with a weak D call TRBD1 (5 bases). The germline V gene encodes CDR1 SGHRS and CDR2 YFSETQ. V was clipped by 6 bases and J by 7 bases, with 14 bases between them. This CDR3 has 14 amino acids.

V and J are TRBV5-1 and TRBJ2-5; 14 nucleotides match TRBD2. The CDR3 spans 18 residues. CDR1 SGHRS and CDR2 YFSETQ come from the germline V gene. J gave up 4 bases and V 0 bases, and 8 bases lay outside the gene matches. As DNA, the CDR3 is TGCGCCAGCAGCTTGGCGTCTTCCGGGACTAGCGGGGGAGAGACCCAGTACTTC. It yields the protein CASSLASSGTSGGETQYF.

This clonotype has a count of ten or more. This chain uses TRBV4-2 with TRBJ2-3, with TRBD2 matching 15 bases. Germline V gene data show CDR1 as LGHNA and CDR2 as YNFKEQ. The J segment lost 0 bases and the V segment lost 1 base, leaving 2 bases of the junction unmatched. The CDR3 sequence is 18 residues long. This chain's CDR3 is CASSQGTSGGGSTDTQYF. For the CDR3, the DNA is TGTGCCAGCAGCCAAGGGACTAGCGGGGGGGGAAGCACAGATACGCAGTATTTT.

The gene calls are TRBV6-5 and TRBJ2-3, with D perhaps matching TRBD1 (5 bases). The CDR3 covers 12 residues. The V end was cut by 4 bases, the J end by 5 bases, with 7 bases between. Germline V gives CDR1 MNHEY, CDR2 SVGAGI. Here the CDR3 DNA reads TGTGCCAGCAGTTCGCAGGGAGATACGCAGTATTTT. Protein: CASSSQGDTQYF.

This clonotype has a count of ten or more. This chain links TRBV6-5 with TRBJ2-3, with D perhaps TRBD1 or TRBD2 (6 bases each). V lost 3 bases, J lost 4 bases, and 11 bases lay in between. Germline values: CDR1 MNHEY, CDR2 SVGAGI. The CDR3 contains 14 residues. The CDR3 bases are TGTGCCAGCAGTTATGTGGGGGGCGCAGATACGCAGTATTTT. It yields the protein CASSYVGGADTQYF.

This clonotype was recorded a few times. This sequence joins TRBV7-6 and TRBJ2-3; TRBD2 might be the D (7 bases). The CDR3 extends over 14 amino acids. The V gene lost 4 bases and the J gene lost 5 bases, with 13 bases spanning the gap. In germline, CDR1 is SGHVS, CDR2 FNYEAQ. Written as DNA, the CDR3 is TGTGCCAGCAGCTCAGGGAGGGGGGGAGATACGCAGTATTTT. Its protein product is CASSSGRGGDTQYF.

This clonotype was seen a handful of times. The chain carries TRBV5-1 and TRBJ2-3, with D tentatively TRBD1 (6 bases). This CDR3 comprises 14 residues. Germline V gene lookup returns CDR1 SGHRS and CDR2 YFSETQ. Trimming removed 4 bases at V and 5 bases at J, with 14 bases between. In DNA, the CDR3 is TGCGCCAGCAGCAAGACTGCAGGGGAAGATACGCAGTATTTT. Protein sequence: CASSKTAGEDTQYF.

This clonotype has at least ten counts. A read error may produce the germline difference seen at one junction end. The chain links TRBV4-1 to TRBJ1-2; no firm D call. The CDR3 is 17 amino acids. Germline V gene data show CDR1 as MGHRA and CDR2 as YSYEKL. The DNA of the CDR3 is TGCGCCAGCAGTCAAGGAGATATCGGTCCGGCTAGCTATGGCTACACCTTC. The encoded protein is CASSQGDIGPASYGYTF.

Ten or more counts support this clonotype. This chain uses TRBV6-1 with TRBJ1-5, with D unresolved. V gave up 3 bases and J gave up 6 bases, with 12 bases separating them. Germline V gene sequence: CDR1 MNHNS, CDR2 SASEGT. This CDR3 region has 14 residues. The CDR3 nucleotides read TGTGCCAGCAGTGATCTAGTTCGTGTTCAGCCCCAGCATTTT. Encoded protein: CASSDLVRVQPQHF.

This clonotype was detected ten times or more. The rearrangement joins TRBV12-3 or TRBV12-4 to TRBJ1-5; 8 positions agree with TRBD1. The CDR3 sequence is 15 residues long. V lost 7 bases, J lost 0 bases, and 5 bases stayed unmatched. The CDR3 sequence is CASKRQGISNQPQHF. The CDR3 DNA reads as TGTGCCAGCAAGAGACAGGGGATTAGCAATCAGCCCCAGCATTTT.